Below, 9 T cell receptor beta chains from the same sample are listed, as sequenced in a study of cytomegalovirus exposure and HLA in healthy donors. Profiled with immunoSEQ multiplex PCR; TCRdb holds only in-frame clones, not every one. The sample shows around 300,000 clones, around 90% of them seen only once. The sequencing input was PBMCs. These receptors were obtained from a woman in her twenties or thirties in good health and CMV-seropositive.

CDR3 nucleotide sequence: TGTGCCAGCAGTTCCGGGACAGGGTCTGGGGCCAACGTCCTGACTTTC. Amino acids: CASSSGTGSGANVLTF. The gene calls are TRBV11-1 and TRBJ2-6, with 9 nucleotides matching TRBD1. V lost 6 bases, J lost 1 base, and 4 bases stayed unmatched. This CDR3 region has 16 residues. CDR1 and CDR2 from the germline V gene are SGHAT and FQDESV (reference sequence). The complete variable domain, with remaining parts taken from reference TRBV11-1 and TRBJ2-6, reads EAEVAQSPRYKITEKSQAVAFWCDPISGHATLYWYRQILGQGPELLVQFQDESVVDDSQLPKDRFSAERLKGVDSTLKIQPAELGDSAMYLCASSSGTGSGANVLTFGAGSRLTVL.

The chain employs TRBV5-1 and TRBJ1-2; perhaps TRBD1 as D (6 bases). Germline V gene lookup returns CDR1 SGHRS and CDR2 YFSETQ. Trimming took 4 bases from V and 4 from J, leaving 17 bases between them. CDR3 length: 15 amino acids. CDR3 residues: CASSIGQPRSYGYTF. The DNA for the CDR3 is TGCGCCAGCAGCATTGGACAGCCGCGGAGCTATGGCTACACCTTC.

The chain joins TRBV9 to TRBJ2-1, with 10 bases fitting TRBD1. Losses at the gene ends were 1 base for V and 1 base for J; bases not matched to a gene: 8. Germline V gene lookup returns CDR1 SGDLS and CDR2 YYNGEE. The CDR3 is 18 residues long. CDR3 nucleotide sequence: TGTGCCAGCAGCGTACAACGCCGGACAGGGGGATCCTACAATGAGCAGTTCTTC. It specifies CASSVQRRTGGSYNEQFF.

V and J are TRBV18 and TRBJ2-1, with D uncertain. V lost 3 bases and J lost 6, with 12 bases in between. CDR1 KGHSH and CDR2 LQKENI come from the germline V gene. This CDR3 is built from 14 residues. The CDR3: CASSPPETPNEQFF. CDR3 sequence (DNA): TGTGCCAGCTCACCCCCGGAGACCCCCAATGAGCAGTTCTTC.

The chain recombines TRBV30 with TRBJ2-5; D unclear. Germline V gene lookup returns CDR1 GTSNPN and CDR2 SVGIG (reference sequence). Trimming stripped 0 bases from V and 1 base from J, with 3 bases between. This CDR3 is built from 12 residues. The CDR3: CAWSVGQETQYF. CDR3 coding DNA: TGTGCCTGGAGTGTCGGCCAAGAGACCCAGTACTTC.

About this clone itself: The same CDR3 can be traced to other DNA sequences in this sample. The CDR3 DNA follows: TGTGCCAGCAGTGACAGCAGCACCGGGGAGCTGTTTTTT. Its protein product is CASSDSSTGELFF. The V call is TRBV6-4, the J call TRBJ2-2; D uncertain. Germline loops: CDR1 MRHNA, CDR2 SNTAGT. This CDR3 is built from 13 residues. Trimming took 2 bases from V and 4 from J, leaving 5 bases between them.

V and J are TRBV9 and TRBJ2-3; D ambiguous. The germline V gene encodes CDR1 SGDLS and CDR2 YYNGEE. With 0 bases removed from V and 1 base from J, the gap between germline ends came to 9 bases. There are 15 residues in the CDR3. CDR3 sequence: CASSVGSLGTDTQYF. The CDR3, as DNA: TGTGCCAGCAGCGTAGGGTCACTCGGCACAGATACGCAGTATTTT.

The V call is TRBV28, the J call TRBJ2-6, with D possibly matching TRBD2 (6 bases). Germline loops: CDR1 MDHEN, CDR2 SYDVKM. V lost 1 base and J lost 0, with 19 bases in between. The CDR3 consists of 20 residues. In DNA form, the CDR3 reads TGTGCCAGCAGTTTATCGGTGGCCAGGGACTCCATCTCTGGGGCCAACGTCCTGACTTTC. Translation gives CASSLSVARDSISGANVLTF.

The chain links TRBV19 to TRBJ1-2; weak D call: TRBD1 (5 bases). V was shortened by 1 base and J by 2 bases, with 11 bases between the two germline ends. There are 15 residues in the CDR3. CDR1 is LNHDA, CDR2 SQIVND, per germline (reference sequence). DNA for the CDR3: TGTGCCAGTAGTATAGGACAGAATTTCAACTATGGCTACACCTTC. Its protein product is CASSIGQNFNYGYTF.